This T cell receptor beta chain came from a study of cytomegalovirus exposure and HLA in healthy donors. General study results and limits: Previous analysis showed most TCR beta V segments were productive about 87% or about 30% of the time. Relative to equally common others, HLA-associated TCR beta chains showed greater clonal expansion in a later analysis. Serostatus for CMV was the only available immune exposure information.

The length of the CDR3 is 13 residues. CDR1 is MDHEN, CDR2 SYDVKM, per germline. Deletions cut 3 bases from V and 9 bases from J, with 15 bases between. PCR was performed using 60 Vbeta and 13 Jbeta primers. Assay: immunoSEQ multiplex PCR; the TCRdb copy retains only in-frame clones and omits some. Of about 170,000 clones listed, around 62% are singletons. Remarks on this clone: Its matching antigen is unknown.

Sequencing was carried out using PBMCs. The genes are TRBV28 and TRBJ2-7; weak D call: TRBD2 (5 bases). This clonotype originated in a man aged 40-49 years in good health and CMV-seronegative. The CDR3 nucleotides are TGTGCCAGCAGTTTTCCCGGGGAGTGGGTGCAGTACTTC. Translated: CASSFPGEWVQYF.